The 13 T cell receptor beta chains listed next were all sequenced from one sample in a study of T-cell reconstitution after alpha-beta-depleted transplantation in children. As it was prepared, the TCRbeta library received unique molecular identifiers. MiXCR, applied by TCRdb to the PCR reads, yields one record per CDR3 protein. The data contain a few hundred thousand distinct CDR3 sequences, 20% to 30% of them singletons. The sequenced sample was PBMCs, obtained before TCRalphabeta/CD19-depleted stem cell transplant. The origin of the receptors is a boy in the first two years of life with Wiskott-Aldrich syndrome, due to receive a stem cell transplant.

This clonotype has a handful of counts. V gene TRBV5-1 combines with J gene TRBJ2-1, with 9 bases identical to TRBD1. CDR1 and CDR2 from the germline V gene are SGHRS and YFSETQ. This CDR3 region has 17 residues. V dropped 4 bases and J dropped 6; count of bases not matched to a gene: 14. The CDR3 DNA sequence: TGCGCCAGCAGCCGAGGGACAGGGAACAGGTTTGCCAATGAGCAGTTCTTC. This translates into CASSRGTGNRFANEQFF.

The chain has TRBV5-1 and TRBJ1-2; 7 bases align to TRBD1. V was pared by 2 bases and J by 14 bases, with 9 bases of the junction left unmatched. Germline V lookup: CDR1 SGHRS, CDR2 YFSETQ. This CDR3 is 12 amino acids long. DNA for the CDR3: TGCGCCAGCAGCTTAACAGGGGCGATTTTAACCTTC. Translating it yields CASSLTGAILTF.

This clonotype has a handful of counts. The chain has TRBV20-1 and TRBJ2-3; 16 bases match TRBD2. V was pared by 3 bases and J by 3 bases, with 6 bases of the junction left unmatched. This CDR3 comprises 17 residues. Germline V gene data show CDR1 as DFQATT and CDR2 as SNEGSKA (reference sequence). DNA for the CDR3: TGCAGTGCTAGGGGGCCGGGACTAGCGGGAGGGACAGATACGCAGTATTTT. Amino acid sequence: CSARGPGLAGGTDTQYF.

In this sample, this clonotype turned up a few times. CDR3 sequence: CASSLPGGAGSYEQYF. The CDR3 nucleotides read TGCGCCAGCAGCTTGCCAGGGGGCGCGGGCTCCTACGAGCAGTACTTC. The V call is TRBV5-1, the J call TRBJ2-7; 8 bases map to TRBD1. Germline loops: CDR1 SGHRS, CDR2 YFSETQ. J was trimmed by 0 bases and V by 1 base; bases with no gene match: 6. This CDR3 contains 16 residues.

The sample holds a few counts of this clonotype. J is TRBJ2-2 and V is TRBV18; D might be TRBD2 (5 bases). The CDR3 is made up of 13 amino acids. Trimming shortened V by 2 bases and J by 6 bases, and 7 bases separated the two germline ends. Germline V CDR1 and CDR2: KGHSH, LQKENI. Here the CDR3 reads CASSPTRSGELFF. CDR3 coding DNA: TGTGCCAGCTCACCAACTAGATCCGGGGAGCTGTTTTTT.

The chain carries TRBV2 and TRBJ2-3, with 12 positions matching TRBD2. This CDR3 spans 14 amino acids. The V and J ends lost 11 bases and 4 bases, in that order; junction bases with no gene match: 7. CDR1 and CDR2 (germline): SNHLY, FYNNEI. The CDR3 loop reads CAGETSGSPDTQYF. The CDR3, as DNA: TGTGCCGGAGAGACTAGCGGGAGCCCAGATACGCAGTATTTT.

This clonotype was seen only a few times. CDR3 DNA: TGCAGCGTTAAGACAGGGGGCTCGTTCACTGAAGCTTTCTTT. As protein: CSVKTGGSFTEAFF. The chain combines TRBV29-1 with TRBJ1-1; 10 positions match TRBD1. The CDR3 sequence is 14 residues long. The germline CDR1 and CDR2 sequences are SQVTM and ANQGSEA. Trimming removed 5 bases from V and 4 bases from J; junction bases left unmatched: 7.

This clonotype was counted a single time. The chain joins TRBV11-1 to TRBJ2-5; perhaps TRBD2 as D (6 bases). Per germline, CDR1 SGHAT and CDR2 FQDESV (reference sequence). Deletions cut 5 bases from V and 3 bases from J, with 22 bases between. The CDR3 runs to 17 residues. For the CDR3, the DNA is TGTGCCAGCAGCCCAGTCGGGAGAGTAAAAGCCGAAGAGACCCAGTACTTC. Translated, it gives CASSPVGRVKAEETQYF.

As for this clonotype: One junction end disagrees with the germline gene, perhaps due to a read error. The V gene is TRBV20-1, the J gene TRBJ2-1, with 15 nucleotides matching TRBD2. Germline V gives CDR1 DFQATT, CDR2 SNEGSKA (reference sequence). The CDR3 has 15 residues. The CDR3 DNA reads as TGCAGTGCGAGAGGGACTAGCGGGAGGTCCCAAGGGCAGTTCTTC. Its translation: CSARGTSGRSQGQFF.

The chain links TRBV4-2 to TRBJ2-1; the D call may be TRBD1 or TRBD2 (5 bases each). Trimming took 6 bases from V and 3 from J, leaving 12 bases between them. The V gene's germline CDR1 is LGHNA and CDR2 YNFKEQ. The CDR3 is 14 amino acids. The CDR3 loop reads CASRRDAHYNEQFF. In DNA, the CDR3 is TGTGCCAGCAGAAGGGACGCACACTACAATGAGCAGTTCTTC.

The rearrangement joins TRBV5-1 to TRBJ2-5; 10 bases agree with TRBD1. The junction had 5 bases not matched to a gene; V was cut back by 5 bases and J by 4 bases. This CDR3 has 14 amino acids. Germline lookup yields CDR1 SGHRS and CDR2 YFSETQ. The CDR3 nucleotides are TGCGCCAGCAGTCGACAGGGGGCCGGAGAGACCCAGTACTTC. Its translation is CASSRQGAGETQYF.

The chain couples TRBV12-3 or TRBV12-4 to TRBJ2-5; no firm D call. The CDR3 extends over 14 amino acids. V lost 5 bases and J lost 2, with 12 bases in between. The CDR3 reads CASSPAGAQETQYF. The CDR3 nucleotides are TGTGCCAGCAGTCCGGCAGGTGCTCAAGAGACCCAGTACTTC.

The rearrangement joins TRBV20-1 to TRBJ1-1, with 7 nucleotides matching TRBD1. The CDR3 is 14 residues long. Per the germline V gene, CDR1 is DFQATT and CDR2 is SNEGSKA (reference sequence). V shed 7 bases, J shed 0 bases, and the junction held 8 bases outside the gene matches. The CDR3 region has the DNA TGCAGTGTCCTAGGGGGCAGCCTGAACACTGAAGCTTTCTTT. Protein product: CSVLGGSLNTEAFF.